The subject of this entry is one T cell receptor beta chain. This sample stems from a study of preoperative IRX-2 immunotherapy in early breast cancer. Treatment of the sample: preoperative locoregional IRX-2 cytokine immunotherapy. The assay was immunoSEQ multiplex PCR, and TCRdb's table has in-frame clones only and misses some. This sample has 55,000 to 70,000 clones; roughly 94% occur once, and the top ten carry 1.5% to 2%. With V trimmed by 5 bases and J by 3 bases, 9 bases remained unmatched. The CDR3 length is 15 residues. CDR1 and CDR2 (germline): MDHEN, SYDVKM. The clonotype was recovered from a human donor with breast cancer. V is TRBV28 and J is TRBJ1-2, with TRBD1 identical over 7 bases. Sampling was carried out from a patient treated with IRX-2 immunotherapy. The CDR3 coding sequence is TGTGCCAGCAGTCCAAGGACAGGCTATTACTATGGCTACACCTTC. This encodes CASSPRTGYYYGYTF.